The 27 T cell receptor beta chains in this list originate from one sample, sequenced in a study of T-cell memory formation after mild COVID-19. In TCRdb, the 5' RACE reads were re-called with MiXCR into one record per CDR3 protein. The table lists fewer than 650,000 distinct CDR3 sequences, about 20% of them singletons. What was sequenced was PBMCs or a T cell subset sorted from them (not recorded which). The receptors stem from an adult woman who had mild COVID-19 (a few samples of this study predate the infection). Cell type and time point are not known.

This clonotype has just a few counts. J is TRBJ2-5 and V is TRBV7-9; perhaps D is TRBD1 or TRBD2 (5 bases each). The germline CDR1 and CDR2 sequences are SEHNR and FQNEAQ (reference sequence). Trimming stripped 5 bases from V and 4 bases from J, with 14 bases between. The CDR3 covers 14 residues. The CDR3 DNA reads as TGTGCCAGCAGCGCCCGGGGCCGAGCAGAGACCCAGTACTTC. Translating it yields CASSARGRAETQYF. The whole variable domain, filled in from reference TRBV7-9 and TRBJ2-5, reads DTGVSQNPRHKITKRGQNVTFRCDPISEHNRLYWYRQTLGQGPEFLTYFQNEAQLEKSRLLSDRFSAERPKGSFSTLEIQRTEQGDSAMYLCASSARGRAETQYFGPGTRLLVL.

There are a few counts of this clonotype. V is TRBV24-1 and J is TRBJ2-3, with 10 bases aligning to TRBD1. Per germline, CDR1 KGHDR and CDR2 SFDVKD. Trimming took 4 bases from V and 6 from J; bases not matched to a gene: 6. CDR3 length: 15 residues. CDR3 DNA sequence: TGTGCCACCAGTGAGACCGGGACAGGGGCGGATACGCAGTATTTT. Encoded protein: CATSETGTGADTQYF.

V is TRBV6-2 or TRBV6-3 and J is TRBJ2-7, with 7 bases identical to TRBD2. The V segment lost 7 bases and the J segment 5 bases; nucleotides outside the gene matches: 8. Germline CDR1 MNHEY, CDR2 SVGEGT. The length of the CDR3 is 13 residues. The CDR3 loop reads CASMGGFTNEQYF. CDR3 coding DNA: TGTGCCAGCATGGGGGGGTTTACCAACGAGCAGTACTTC.

The chain has TRBV19 and TRBJ2-1, with 9 bases fitting TRBD2. Germline V CDR1 and CDR2: LNHDA, SQIVND (reference sequence). Trimming removed 11 bases from V and 2 bases from J; junction bases left unmatched: 1. The CDR3 loop spans 12 amino acids. CDR3 loop: CAAGGPYNEQFF. The DNA for the CDR3 is TGTGCCGCGGGAGGGCCCTACAATGAGCAGTTCTTC. The full variable domain, its missing parts supplied by reference TRBV19 and TRBJ2-1, is DGGITQSPKYLFRKEGQNVTLSCEQNLNHDAMYWYRQDPGQGLRLIYYSQIVNDFQKGDIAEGYSVSREKKESFPLTVTSAQKNPTAFYLCAAGGPYNEQFFGPGTRLTVL.

This clonotype has a handful of counts. The chain uses TRBV7-9 and TRBJ2-3; D might be TRBD2 (6 bases). This CDR3 comprises 15 residues. CDR1 and CDR2 (germline): SEHNR, FQNEAQ (reference sequence). The V end lost 7 bases, the J end lost 1 base, and 15 bases lay between the germline ends. CDR3 nucleotide sequence: TGTGCCAGCATCTTCTTGGCTAGCGGCACAGATACGCAGTATTTT. The encoded protein is CASIFLASGTDTQYF.

This clonotype turned up a few times. The chain has TRBV9 and TRBJ2-7; D tentatively reads TRBD1 or TRBD2 (5 bases each). This CDR3 is built from 14 residues. CDR1 and CDR2 from the germline V gene are SGDLS and YYNGEE. V gave up 0 bases and J gave up 4 bases, with 11 bases separating them. CDR3 sequence: CASSVGPREYEQYF. CDR3 bases: TGTGCCAGCAGCGTAGGCCCCAGGGAGTACGAGCAGTACTTC.

Comment on this clonotype: Germline and junction disagree at one end, which may indicate a read error. The chain is built from TRBV13 and TRBJ2-1, with D perhaps matching TRBD1 or TRBD2 (5 bases each). Germline V gene data show CDR1 as PRHDT and CDR2 as FYEKMQ (reference sequence). The CDR3 loop spans 14 amino acids. CDR3 nucleotide sequence: TGTGCCAGCAGACGCAGGGAGTTCTACAAAGAGCAGTTCTTC. This sequence encodes CASRRREFYKEQFF.

The chain links TRBV20-1 to TRBJ1-5; D remains unclear. Germline V gene data show CDR1 as DFQATT and CDR2 as SNEGSKA (reference sequence). The CDR3 covers 17 residues. The V end was cut by 0 bases, the J end by 3 bases, with 18 bases between. As DNA, the CDR3 is TGCAGTGCTAGAGACTTTGGCGGAGCTTCTAACAATCAGCCCCAGCATTTT. It codes for CSARDFGGASNNQPQHF.

This clonotype was observed many times. This chain uses TRBV12-3 or TRBV12-4 with TRBJ1-2; TRBD1 matches 10 bases. The CDR3 spans 17 residues. The ends lost 2 bases at V and 2 bases at J; junction bases unmatched: 8. Written as DNA, the CDR3 is TGTGCCAGCAGTTTACGACAGGGGGCTACCTCGAACTATGGCTACACCTTC. It encodes CASSLRQGATSNYGYTF.

The gene calls are TRBV7-2 and TRBJ1-5; perhaps TRBD1 as D (6 bases). There are 13 residues in the CDR3. Per the germline V gene, CDR1 is SGHTA and CDR2 is FQGNSA. V dropped 8 bases and J dropped 3 bases, with 11 bases sitting between them. The CDR3 bases are TGTGCCAGCGGCTGGACAGTCAATCAGCCCCAGCATTTT. Its protein is CASGWTVNQPQHF.

The chain recombines TRBV4-2 with TRBJ1-1, with D hard to call. This CDR3 region has 12 residues. Deletions cut 4 bases from V and 6 bases from J, with 9 bases between. CDR1 is LGHNA and CDR2 is YNFKEQ in the germline V gene. The CDR3 protein is CASSPPTAEAFF. In DNA, the CDR3 is TGTGCCAGCAGCCCCCCCACTGCTGAAGCTTTCTTT.

This rearrangement joins TRBV7-9 to TRBJ2-7; 12 nucleotides line up with TRBD2. The CDR3 consists of 17 residues. Germline V CDR1 and CDR2: SEHNR, FQNEAQ (reference sequence). J was trimmed by 3 bases and V by 4 bases; bases with no gene match: 10. CDR3: CASSSGLAGKRGYEQYF. CDR3 in DNA: TGTGCCAGCAGCTCCGGACTAGCGGGGAAGAGGGGCTACGAGCAGTACTTC.

The sample holds a few counts of this clonotype. The chain links TRBV9 to TRBJ2-1; no clear D. The CDR3 is 14 residues long. Trimming stripped 1 base from V and 5 bases from J, with 10 bases between. The germline CDR1 and CDR2 sequences are SGDLS and YYNGEE. CDR3: CASSVNPVDNEQFF. In DNA form, the CDR3 reads TGTGCCAGCAGCGTAAACCCTGTAGACAATGAGCAGTTCTTC.

The chain carries TRBV24-1 and TRBJ2-3; D gene uncertain. This CDR3 has 13 residues. V was cut by 6 bases and J by 0 bases, with 6 bases left in between. Germline V CDR1 and CDR2: KGHDR, SFDVKD. The chain's CDR3 is CATSPGSTDTQYF. CDR3 sequence (DNA): TGTGCCACCAGTCCCGGGAGCACAGATACGCAGTATTTT.

This clonotype was seen a handful of times. This rearrangement joins TRBV29-1 to TRBJ2-3, with TRBD2 matching 9 bases. There are 14 residues in the CDR3. Per germline, CDR1 SQVTM and CDR2 ANQGSEA. The V and J ends lost 5 bases and 5 bases, in that order; junction bases with no gene match: 8. In DNA form, the CDR3 reads TGCAGCGTTCTGTCGCGGGAGGGCAGAGATACGCAGTATTTT. Protein: CSVLSREGRDTQYF.

This clonotype was observed a handful of times. J is TRBJ2-1 and V is TRBV12-3 or TRBV12-4, with D unresolved. The CDR3 is made up of 13 amino acids. The germline V and J ends were trimmed by 8 bases and 0 bases, with 8 bases remaining between them. CDR3: CASRWSSYNEQFF. CDR3 bases: TGTGCCAGCCGGTGGAGCTCCTACAATGAGCAGTTCTTC.

The rearrangement joins TRBV27 to TRBJ2-6; TRBD1 matches 10 bases. CDR3 length: 17 amino acids. With V trimmed by 5 bases and J by 0 bases, 4 bases remained unmatched. Germline V gene data show CDR1 as MNHEY and CDR2 as SMNVEV (reference sequence). CDR3 nucleotide sequence: TGTGCCAGCAGTGGACAGGGGGGGGACTCTGGGGCCAACGTCCTGACTTTC. The encoded protein is CASSGQGGDSGANVLTF.

The chain joins TRBV20-1 to TRBJ2-7; the match to TRBD1 covers 7 bases. This CDR3 has 13 amino acids. Germline values: CDR1 DFQATT, CDR2 SNEGSKA (reference sequence). The junction had 6 bases not matched to a gene; V was cut back by 3 bases and J by 4 bases. CDR3 sequence reads: CSASTNRGYEQYF. The CDR3 nucleotides are TGCAGTGCTAGTACGAACAGGGGATACGAGCAGTACTTC.

The chain uses TRBV14 and TRBJ1-2; D is uncertain. V lost 4 bases to trimming and J lost 2 bases, with 8 bases between them. The CDR3 has 13 residues. CDR1 SGHDN and CDR2 FVKESK come from the germline V gene. The CDR3 loop is CASSPGMNYGYTF. Here the CDR3 DNA reads TGTGCCAGCAGCCCCGGGATGAACTATGGCTACACCTTC.

This clonotype has more than one count but fewer than ten. V and J are TRBV18 and TRBJ1-5; D remains ambiguous. The CDR3 contains 17 residues. V lost 2 bases to trimming and J lost 2 bases, with 16 bases between them. The V gene's germline CDR1 is KGHSH and CDR2 LQKENI. The chain's CDR3 is CASSPYPSESGNQPQHF. The DNA of the CDR3 is TGTGCCAGCTCACCATACCCTAGTGAATCAGGCAATCAGCCCCAGCATTTT.

This clonotype was recorded a few times. This rearrangement joins TRBV12-3 or TRBV12-4 to TRBJ2-7; D perhaps matches TRBD2 (6 bases). The CDR3 is made up of 14 amino acids. V was trimmed by 5 bases and J by 3 bases, leaving 14 bases between them. The CDR3 DNA reads as TGTGCCAGCAGTCGTATCGACGGGGGCTACGAGCAGTACTTC. It specifies CASSRIDGGYEQYF.

This clonotype has only a few counts. The chain couples TRBV6-5 to TRBJ1-3, with D unclear. Trimming pared 2 bases from V and 0 bases from J, leaving 11 bases between. The CDR3 runs to 16 residues. The germline CDR1 and CDR2 sequences are MNHEY and SVGAGI. The CDR3 DNA is TGTGCCAGCAGTTACGGCGGAACCAACTCTGGAAACACCATATATTTT. Protein product: CASSYGGTNSGNTIYF.

The V gene is TRBV9, the J gene TRBJ1-1; perhaps TRBD1 as D (5 bases). CDR3 size: 17 residues. Trimming pared 0 bases from V and 1 base from J, leaving 16 bases between. Per germline, CDR1 SGDLS and CDR2 YYNGEE. The CDR3 coding sequence is TGTGCCAGCAGCGTAGAGGTCCGGGGCGGGTCGAACACTGAAGCTTTCTTT. It codes for CASSVEVRGGSNTEAFF.

The V gene is TRBV7-9, the J gene TRBJ2-3, with D possibly TRBD1 on 5 matching bases. The germline V gene has CDR1 SEHNR and CDR2 FQNEAQ (reference sequence). Deletions cut 1 base from V and 7 bases from J, with 6 bases between. The CDR3 is 12 residues long. As DNA, the CDR3 is TGTGCCAGCAGCTTAGGGACACATACGCAGTATTTT. This encodes CASSLGTHTQYF.

The J gene is TRBJ2-2, the V gene TRBV2; the D call may be TRBD1 or TRBD2 (6 bases each). The CDR3 is made up of 13 amino acids. Germline CDR1 and CDR2: SNHLY and FYNNEI. Trimming removed 6 bases from V and 6 bases from J, with 11 bases in between. The CDR3 nucleotides are TGTGCCAGCAGGTGGGGGGCGGCCGGGGAGCTGTTTTTT. This gives the protein CASRWGAAGELFF.

This clonotype was seen many times. The chain joins TRBV30 to TRBJ1-1; maybe TRBD1 (5 bases). The CDR3 loop spans 15 amino acids. Germline V gene sequence: CDR1 GTSNPN, CDR2 SVGIG (reference sequence). The ends were cut back, 4 bases at V and 7 bases at J, with 22 bases in the middle. The CDR3 nucleotides are TGTGCCTGGATCTCACCTCGACGAGGGACGAATGAAGCTTTCTTT. Amino acids: CAWISPRRGTNEAFF.

The J gene is TRBJ2-7, the V gene TRBV30; 14 bases align to TRBD2. With V trimmed by 7 bases and J by 4 bases, 6 bases remained unmatched. CDR3 length: 14 residues. CDR1 and CDR2 from the germline V gene are GTSNPN and SVGIG (reference sequence). This CDR3 is CASGTSGRRYEQYF. The CDR3, as DNA: TGTGCCTCCGGGACTAGCGGGAGAAGGTACGAGCAGTACTTC.